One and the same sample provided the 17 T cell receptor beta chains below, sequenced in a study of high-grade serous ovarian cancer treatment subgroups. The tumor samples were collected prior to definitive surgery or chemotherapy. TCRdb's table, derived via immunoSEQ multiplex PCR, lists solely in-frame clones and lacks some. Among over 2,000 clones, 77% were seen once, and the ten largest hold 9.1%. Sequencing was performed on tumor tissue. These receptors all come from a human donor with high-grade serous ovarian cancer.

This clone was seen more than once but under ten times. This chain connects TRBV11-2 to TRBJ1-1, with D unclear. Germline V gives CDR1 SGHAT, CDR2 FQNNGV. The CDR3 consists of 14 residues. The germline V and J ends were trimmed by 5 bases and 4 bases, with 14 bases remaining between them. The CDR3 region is CASSQTGRATEAFF. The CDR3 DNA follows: TGTGCCAGCAGCCAAACTGGGAGGGCCACTGAAGCTTTCTTT. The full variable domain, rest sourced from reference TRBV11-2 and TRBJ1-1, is EAGVAQSPRYKIIEKRQSVAFWCNPISGHATLYWYQQILGQGPKLLIQFQNNGVVDDSQLPKDRFSAERLKGVDSTLKIQPAKLEDSAVYLCASSQTGRATEAFFGQGTRLTVV.

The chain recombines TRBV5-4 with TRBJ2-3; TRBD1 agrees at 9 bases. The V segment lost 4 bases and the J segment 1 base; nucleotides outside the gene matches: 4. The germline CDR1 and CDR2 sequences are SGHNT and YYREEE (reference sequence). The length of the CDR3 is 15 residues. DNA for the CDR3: TGTGCCAGCAGCCTGGGACAGGGAGGCACAGATACGCAGTATTTT. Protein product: CASSLGQGGTDTQYF.

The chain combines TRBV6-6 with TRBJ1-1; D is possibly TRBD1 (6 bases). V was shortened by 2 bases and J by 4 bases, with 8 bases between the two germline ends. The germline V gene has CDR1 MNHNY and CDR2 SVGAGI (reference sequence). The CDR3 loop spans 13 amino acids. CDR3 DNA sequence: TGTGCCAGCAGTTACCGGGACACCACTGAAGCTTTCTTT. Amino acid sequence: CASSYRDTTEAFF.

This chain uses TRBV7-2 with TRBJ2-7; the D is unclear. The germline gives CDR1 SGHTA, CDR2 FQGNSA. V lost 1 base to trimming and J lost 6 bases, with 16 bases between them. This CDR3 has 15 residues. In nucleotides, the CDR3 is TGTGCCAGCAGCTTAGGCGGCCGGTCAGGTGGCGAGCAGTACTTC. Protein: CASSLGGRSGGEQYF.

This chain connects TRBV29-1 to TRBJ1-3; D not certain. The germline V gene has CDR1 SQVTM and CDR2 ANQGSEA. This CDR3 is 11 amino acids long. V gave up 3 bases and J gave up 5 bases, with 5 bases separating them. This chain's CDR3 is CSVEERNTIYF. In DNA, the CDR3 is TGCAGCGTTGAGGAGAGAAACACCATATATTTT.

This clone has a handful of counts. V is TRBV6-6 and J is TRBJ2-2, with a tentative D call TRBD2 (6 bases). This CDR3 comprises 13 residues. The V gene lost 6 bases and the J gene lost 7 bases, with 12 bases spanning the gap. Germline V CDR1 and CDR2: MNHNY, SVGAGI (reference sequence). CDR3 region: CASRVAGGGELFF. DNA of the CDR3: TGTGCCAGCAGGGTAGCCGGGGGCGGGGAGCTGTTTTTT.

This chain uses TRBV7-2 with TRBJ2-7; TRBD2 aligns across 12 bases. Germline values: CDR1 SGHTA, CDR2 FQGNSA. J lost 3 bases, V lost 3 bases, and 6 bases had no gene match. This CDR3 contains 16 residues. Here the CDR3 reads CASSLTRTSGIYEQYF. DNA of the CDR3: TGTGCCAGCAGCTTGACCCGGACTAGCGGGATCTACGAGCAGTACTTC.

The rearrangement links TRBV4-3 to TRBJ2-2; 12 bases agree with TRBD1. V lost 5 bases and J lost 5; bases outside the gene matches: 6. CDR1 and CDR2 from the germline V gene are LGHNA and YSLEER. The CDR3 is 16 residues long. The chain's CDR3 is CASSVGTGGFTGELFF. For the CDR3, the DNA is TGCGCCAGCAGCGTAGGGACAGGGGGCTTTACCGGGGAGCTGTTTTTT.

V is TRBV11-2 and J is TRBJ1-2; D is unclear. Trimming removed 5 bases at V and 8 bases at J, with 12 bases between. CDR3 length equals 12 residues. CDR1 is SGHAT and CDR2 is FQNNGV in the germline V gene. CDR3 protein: CASSQDGLGYTF. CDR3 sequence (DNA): TGTGCCAGCAGCCAGGACGGCTTGGGCTACACCTTC.

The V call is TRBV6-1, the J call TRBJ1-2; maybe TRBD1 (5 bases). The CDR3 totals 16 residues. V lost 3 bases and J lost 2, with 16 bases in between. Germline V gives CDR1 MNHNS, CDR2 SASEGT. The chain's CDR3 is CASSDVWTMRNYGYTF. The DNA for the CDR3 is TGTGCCAGCAGTGATGTGTGGACAATGAGGAACTATGGCTACACCTTC.

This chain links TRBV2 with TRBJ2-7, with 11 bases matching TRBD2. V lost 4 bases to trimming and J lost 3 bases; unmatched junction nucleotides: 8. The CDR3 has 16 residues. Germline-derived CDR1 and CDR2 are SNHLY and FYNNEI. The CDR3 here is CASSAPSGGPYYEQYF. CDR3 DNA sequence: TGTGCCAGCAGTGCCCCTAGCGGGGGGCCTTACTACGAGCAGTACTTC.

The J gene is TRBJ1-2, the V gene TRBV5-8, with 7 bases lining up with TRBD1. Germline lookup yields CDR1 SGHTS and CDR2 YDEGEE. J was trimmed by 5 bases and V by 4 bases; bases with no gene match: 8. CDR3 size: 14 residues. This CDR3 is CASSPGTASYGYTF. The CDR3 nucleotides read TGTGCCAGCAGCCCCGGGACAGCTAGTTATGGCTACACCTTC.

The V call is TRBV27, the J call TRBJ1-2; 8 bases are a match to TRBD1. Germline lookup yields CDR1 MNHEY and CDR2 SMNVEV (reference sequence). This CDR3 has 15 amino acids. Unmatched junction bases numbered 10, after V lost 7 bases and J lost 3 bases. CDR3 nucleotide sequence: TGTGCCAGCAAGAGTAGACTGGACAGGGACTATGGCTACACCTTC. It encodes CASKSRLDRDYGYTF.

The CDR3 region is CASSVSPAYEQYF. The CDR3 region has the DNA TGTGCCAGCAGTGTGTCACCCGCCTACGAGCAGTACTTC. The rearrangement joins TRBV2 to TRBJ2-7; D not resolved. The CDR3 is made up of 13 amino acids. V lost 4 bases to trimming and J lost 2 bases, with 9 bases between them. Looked up from germline, CDR1 is SNHLY and CDR2 is FYNNEI.

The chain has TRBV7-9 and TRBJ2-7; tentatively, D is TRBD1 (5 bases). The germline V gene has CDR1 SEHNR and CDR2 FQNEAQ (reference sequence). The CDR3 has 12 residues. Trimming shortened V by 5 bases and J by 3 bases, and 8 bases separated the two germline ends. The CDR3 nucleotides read TGTGCCAGCAGCCCAGGGATCTACGAGCAGTACTTC. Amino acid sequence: CASSPGIYEQYF.

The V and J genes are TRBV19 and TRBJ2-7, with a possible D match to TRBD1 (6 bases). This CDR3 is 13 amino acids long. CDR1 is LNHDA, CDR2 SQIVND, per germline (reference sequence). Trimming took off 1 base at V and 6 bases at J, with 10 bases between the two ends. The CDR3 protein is CASSIAPRGEQYF. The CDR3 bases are TGTGCCAGTAGTATAGCCCCCAGGGGCGAGCAGTACTTC.

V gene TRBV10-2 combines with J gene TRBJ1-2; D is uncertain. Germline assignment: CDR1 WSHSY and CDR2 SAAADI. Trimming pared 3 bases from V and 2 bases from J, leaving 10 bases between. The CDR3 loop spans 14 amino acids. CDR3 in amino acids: CASSDLVKNYGYTF. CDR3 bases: TGCGCCAGCAGTGACTTGGTCAAAAACTATGGCTACACCTTC.